In its sample, the clone carrying this TCR beta chain was seen a few times. TCRdb fed the 5' RACE reads into MiXCR, producing one record per CDR3 protein. The data contain around 110,000 distinct CDR3 sequences, roughly an eighth of them seen just once; the ten biggest clones take up roughly 15%. Between the trimmed V and J ends, which lost 5 bases and 2 bases, there was a span of 15 bases. CDR1 and CDR2 (germline): SGHNT, YENEEA. The CDR3 spans 16 residues. The data belong to a study of spatial heterogeneity in lung cancer. The overall study: Samples were obtained from approximately 76 donors, all untreated early-stage non-small cell lung cancer patients.

As for time point: blood at routine non-recurrence follow-up after resection. From tumor, nontumor lung or frozen PBMC, whole RNA was taken unsorted for sequencing. The V call is TRBV11-3, the J call TRBJ2-2, with D possibly matching TRBD1 (6 bases). This TCR was sampled from a male donor with early-stage non-small cell lung cancer. The input for sequencing was PBMCs, taken at follow-up. CDR3 protein: CASSLQDSVNTGELFF. DNA of the CDR3: TGTGCCAGCAGCCTTCAGGACAGCGTAAACACCGGGGAGCTGTTTTTT.